One T cell receptor (beta chain) is described in this entry. This clonotype was seen only a few times. Its antigen remains unidentified. It has no much larger one-base neighbor in the sample; base qualities were not kept. There are 14 amino acids in the CDR3, from cysteine to phenylalanine inclusive. Only the CDR3 DNA stays, 42 bases, in frame from base 1. Between the V and J ends, shortened by 0 bases and 9 bases respectively, the junction contains 13 bases. Looking up the germline V gene (reference sequence) yields CDR1 SGHNT and CDR2 YYREEE. To analyze paired alpha-beta TCRs of CD8+ T cells, the researchers used an expanded emulsion RT-PCR method with primers covering all TCR V genes. Before emulsion RT-PCR, CD8+ T cells were isolated with a CD8 positive selection kit and incubated overnight in about 9.1 IU/mL IL-2. Libraries were constructed by emulsion pairing. Unpaired genes were suppressed by a second nested PCR with blocking oligos, after which a third nested PCR added Illumina adaptors and barcodes. Each master mix for emulsion RT-PCR held roughly 5,000-260,000 T cells along with C-region, Stepout and V-region primers. The Micellula Emulsion and Purification Kit was used to generate emulsions, and Qiagen OneStep RT-PCR reagents were used for RT-PCR. The pooled libraries were sequenced on an Illumina MiSeq using paired-end 2 x 250 reads. The study's processing was this. Read pairs were joined in Galaxy and clipped at the engineered overlap into separate alpha and beta files; unclipped reads were discarded. Alpha-beta pairs were assigned with CompleteTCR, a MiTCR-based pipeline that links chains sharing read cluster identifiers using an R script. TCR sequences that were observed only once, representing about 1-3.3%, were removed as potential sequencing errors. TCRdb trimmed the raw reads at Q25, called clones with MiXCR and kept productive beta chains. Each entry merges the rows of one CDR3 protein and shows their most common DNA and genes. Clone size and V and J calls follow TCRdb, not the original study. The sample includes about 40,000 distinct CDR3 sequences, with under 60% observed a single time. The ten largest clones add up to roughly 60% of the sample.

The sample belongs to a study of T cell repertoires in breast cancer (dated by TCRdb to 2015 to 2016). In terms of the full investigation: Tumors, lymph nodes and peripheral blood lymphocytes from breast cancer patients, as well as peripheral blood from healthy control donors, were profiled. Tumor-free lymph nodes were processed with no enzymatic digestion, and blood samples were separated using Ficoll. The study reasoned that TCRs shared between breast cancer patients would target shared antigens, given breast cancer's low mutational burden and rare common mutations. Controls included nine healthy donors of an age range similar to the patients. On average, around 530,000 sequences per sample and roughly 10 reads per input cell were obtained by sequencing. ER+/PR+ status was present in the majority of the approximately 23 patient tumors that were analyzed for shared TCRs. Tumors and tumor-involved lymph nodes were minced and digested with Liberase and DNase, then filtered through 70-um and 40-um filters.

What the study reported, not specific to this receptor: Shared TCRs showed TRBV7 predominance, possibly reflecting tumor recognition or mispriming bias from eight TRBV7 primers. Around 19 TCR pairs were shared across seven or more patient tumors and rarely found in control blood, suggesting possible tumor specificity. Genuine antitumor clones may have been missed because singleton TCRs were discarded and only part of each tumor was sampled. Shared TCRs were encoded by various nucleotide sequences, which suggests selection and expansion based on antigen. Sentinel lymph nodes involved by tumor shared about fourfold more TCRs with matched tumor repertoires than tumor-free nodes did (about 8.3% versus 1.9%). Emulsion RT-PCR was considered qualitative rather than quantitative, since transcript abundance and primer differences skewed clone recovery.

The clonotype originates from a pool of human donors with breast cancer or a healthy control (not recorded which). The V gene is TRBV5-4 and the J gene is TRBJ2-1, and perhaps TRBD2 as D gene, on 6 matching bases. Sequences were obtained from CD8+ T cells. The CDR3 is CASSLVAEGVEQFF. The DNA sequence follows: TGTGCCAGCAGCTTGGTAGCGGAAGGGGTTGAGCAGTTCTTC.